One and the same sample provided the 16 T cell receptor beta chains below, sequenced in a study of shared clonotypes between healthy human individuals. Some clones are missing from TCRdb's copy, which holds only in-frame ones; the method was immunoSEQ multiplex PCR. This repertoire shows 2 million to 3 million clones, over 85% found once; its top ten account for approximately 0.35%. Sample: naive CD4+ T cells from PBMCs. Noted subset: CD45RA+ positively selected. These receptor sequences come from a man aged 18-30 years in good health. Some clones in this sample may be carry-over from other donors' samples.

The chain has TRBV5-6 and TRBJ1-1, with D possibly TRBD1 on 5 matching bases. V shed 3 bases and J shed 1 base, with 16 bases lying between them. The CDR3 consists of 16 residues. The germline CDR1 and CDR2 sequences are SGHDT and YYEEEE. The CDR3 loop reads CASSSKGLRENTEAFF. The CDR3 region has the DNA TGTGCCAGCAGCTCCAAAGGCCTCAGGGAGAACACTGAAGCTTTCTTT.

The chain carries TRBV6-6 and TRBJ2-7; D not resolved. The length of the CDR3 is 11 residues. Per germline, CDR1 MNHNY and CDR2 SVGAGI (reference sequence). Trimming pared 8 bases from V and 3 bases from J, leaving 8 bases between. CDR3 bases: TGTGCCAGCGGGTCTTACTACGAGCAGTACTTC. Translating gives CASGSYYEQYF.

Comments on this clone: A junction end diverges from the germline sequence, so it may reflect a read error. The V and J genes are TRBV2 and TRBJ2-2; tentative D call: TRBD1 (5 bases). The length of the CDR3 is 13 residues. Germline loops: CDR1 SNHLY, CDR2 FYNNEI. CDR3 sequence (DNA): TGTGCCAGCAAGGCAGGGAACGCCGGGGAGCTGTTTTTT. This translates into CASKAGNAGELFF.

This clone occurred once. V usage is TRBV6-6 and J usage is TRBJ1-4; a weak D match, TRBD1 (6 bases). The CDR3 extends over 16 amino acids. Per the germline V gene, CDR1 is MNHNY and CDR2 is SVGAGI (reference sequence). Trimming pared 0 bases from V and 0 bases from J, leaving 8 bases between. CDR3 bases: TGTGCCAGCAGTTACTCGGGGGCCTCAACTAATGAAAAACTGTTTTTT. This sequence encodes CASSYSGASTNEKLFF.

This sequence joins TRBV20-1 and TRBJ2-1; D might be TRBD2 (6 bases). The germline gives CDR1 DFQATT, CDR2 SNEGSKA (reference sequence). Trimming took 4 bases from V and 5 from J, leaving 6 bases between them. The CDR3 length is 11 residues. CDR3 DNA: TGCAGTGCTACGGGGGACAATGAGCAGTTCTTC. Translation gives CSATGDNEQFF.

The chain couples TRBV5-1 to TRBJ2-1; D perhaps matches TRBD2 (5 bases). The CDR3 totals 15 residues. The V gene lost 0 bases and the J gene lost 7 bases, with 14 bases spanning the gap. Germline V gives CDR1 SGHRS, CDR2 YFSETQ. The CDR3 sequence: CASSLGGSLGNEQFF. For the CDR3, the DNA is TGCGCCAGCAGCTTGGGTGGGAGCTTGGGAAATGAGCAGTTCTTC. Based on the CDR3 plus reference TRBV5-1 and TRBJ2-1, the full variable domain is KAGVTQTPRYLIKTRGQQVTLSCSPISGHRSVSWYQQTPGQGLQFLFEYFSETQRNKGNFPGRFSGRQFSNSRSEMNVSTLELGDSALYLCASSLGGSLGNEQFFGPGTRLTVL.

The chain uses TRBV11-2 and TRBJ1-1, with a weak D call TRBD1 (6 bases). This CDR3 has 14 residues. The V and J ends lost 5 bases and 3 bases respectively, with 13 bases between them. Germline V gene data show CDR1 as SGHAT and CDR2 as FQNNGV. CDR3: CASSPGAGDTEAFF. CDR3 in DNA: TGTGCCAGCAGCCCTGGGGCAGGGGACACTGAAGCTTTCTTT.

Points on this clone: This CDR3 is also generated by other DNA sequences in the sample. Here the CDR3 DNA reads TGCAGCGTTGCCGGGGCCTACGAGCAGTACTTC. Protein product: CSVAGAYEQYF. The chain combines TRBV29-1 with TRBJ2-7; maybe TRBD2 (5 bases). The CDR3 is made up of 11 amino acids. Trimming removed 4 bases from V and 2 bases from J, with 6 bases in between. Looked up from germline, CDR1 is SQVTM and CDR2 is ANQGSEA.

The chain recombines TRBV28 with TRBJ2-2; a possible D gene is TRBD1 (6 bases). Germline assignment: CDR1 MDHEN and CDR2 SYDVKM. Trimming took 8 bases from V and 6 from J, leaving 16 bases between them. The CDR3 is 14 residues long. CDR3 sequence (DNA): TGTGCCAGCGGGCTTACAGGGATATCCGGGGAGCTGTTTTTT. Translated: CASGLTGISGELFF.

The CDR3 here is CASSPDSGSNEQFF. The CDR3 nucleotides read TGTGCCAGCAGCCCCGATAGCGGGAGCAATGAGCAGTTCTTC. This chain uses TRBV6-5 with TRBJ2-1; TRBD2 matches at 9 bases. Germline CDR1 reads MNHEY; CDR2 reads SVGAGI. The CDR3 is made up of 14 amino acids. V dropped 6 bases and J dropped 6; count of bases not matched to a gene: 6.

A remark on this clone: Other nucleotide sequences in the sample specify the same CDR3. The genes are TRBV7-2 and TRBJ2-1, with 7 bases aligning to TRBD2. The CDR3 has 15 amino acids. V shed 3 bases and J 3 bases; nucleotides not matched to a gene: 5. Germline CDR1 and CDR2: SGHTA and FQGNSA. The CDR3: CASSLGLPSYNEQFF. CDR3 nucleotide sequence: TGTGCCAGCAGCTTGGGACTACCCAGCTACAATGAGCAGTTCTTC.

The chain carries TRBV11-2 and TRBJ2-5, with TRBD2 identical over 8 bases. CDR1 is SGHAT and CDR2 is FQNNGV in the germline V gene. Trimming removed 5 bases from V and 3 bases from J; junction bases left unmatched: 8. This CDR3 has 15 residues. The CDR3 DNA reads as TGTGCCAGCAGCGCCAAGGGACTAGTAGAAGAGACCCAGTACTTC. Its translation: CASSAKGLVEETQYF.

The chain combines TRBV9 with TRBJ1-4; perhaps TRBD1 as D (6 bases). Germline values: CDR1 SGDLS, CDR2 YYNGEE. V lost 3 bases and J lost 12, with 27 bases in between. The CDR3 is 17 residues long. The CDR3 sequence is CASSAPKGGPITGELFF. CDR3 DNA: TGTGCCAGCAGCGCCCCGAAGGGGGGCCCCATCACTGGAGAACTGTTTTTT. Combining the CDR3 with reference TRBV9 and TRBJ1-4 gives the whole variable domain DSGVTQTPKHLITATGQRVTLRCSPRSGDLSVYWYQQSLDQGLQFLIQYYNGEERAKGNILERFSAQQFPDLHSELNLSSLELGDSALYFCASSAPKGGPITGELFFGSGTQLSVL.

This clone was seen once. The chain couples TRBV9 to TRBJ1-3, with D unclear. V was pared by 4 bases and J by 0 bases, with 14 bases between. CDR1 SGDLS and CDR2 YYNGEE come from the germline V gene. CDR3 length: 16 amino acids. The CDR3 reads CASSPRGHSSGNTIYF. DNA of the CDR3: TGTGCCAGCAGCCCCCGAGGGCACTCCTCTGGAAACACCATATATTTT.

This clone is a singleton in its sample. At the DNA level, this CDR3 is encoded by other sequences in the same sample as well. The rearrangement uses TRBV5-1 and TRBJ1-3, with 9 nucleotides matching TRBD1. V gave up 0 bases and J gave up 1 base; unmatched junction bases: 2. The CDR3 has 16 residues. Germline assignment: CDR1 SGHRS and CDR2 YFSETQ. The CDR3 DNA follows: TGCGCCAGCAGCTTGGCGGGACAGGGTTCTGGAAACACCATATATTTT. Translating it yields CASSLAGQGSGNTIYF. The entire variable domain, with the rest obtained from reference TRBV5-1 and TRBJ1-3, is as follows: KAGVTQTPRYLIKTRGQQVTLSCSPISGHRSVSWYQQTPGQGLQFLFEYFSETQRNKGNFPGRFSGRQFSNSRSEMNVSTLELGDSALYLCASSLAGQGSGNTIYFGEGSWLTVV.

The rearrangement links TRBV28 to TRBJ2-5; D possibly corresponds to TRBD1 (6 bases). The J call is uncertain, as TRBJ2-7 better fits the DNA end. The V gene's germline CDR1 is MDHEN and CDR2 SYDVKM. The CDR3 runs 15 residues. Here the CDR3 reads CASSSTIQGPYEQYF. The CDR3 bases are TGTGCCAGCAGTTCCACAATACAGGGTCCCTACGAGCAGTACTTC.